The rows below give T cell receptor beta chains drawn from one sample of a study of T cells after yellow fever vaccination. TCRdb passed the 5' RACE reads through MiXCR, listing each CDR3 protein once. The sample lists more than 350,000 distinct CDR3 sequences; around a tenth were seen once. The sequencing here drew on PBMCs, taken on the day of the first yellow fever vaccination. The receptors come from a man aged 18 to 29 who received the YFV17D yellow fever vaccine. Both conserved end residues are part of each CDR3. D genes are given only for firm matches.

cdr3_aa d_call v_call
CASNSGWSGANVLTF . TRBV2
CASSGGQRETQYF TRBD1 TRBV7-6
CAITEPGLANNEQFF TRBD2 TRBV10-3
CASSQDGQGSQPQHF TRBD1 TRBV4-3
CSVDGDRVAEQFF TRBD1 TRBV29-1
CASSLGWGLDTQYF . TRBV5-1
CASSLYQGSSGANVLTF . TRBV5-1
CASSISSGTRMFGYTF . TRBV19
CASSVDSHEKLFF . TRBV6-1
CASSYLAEHNEQFF TRBD2 TRBV5-1
CASSFSLGTEAFF . TRBV7-2
CASSLYGMNTEAFF . TRBV7-2
CASRRTGNYNEQFF TRBD1 TRBV12-3/TRBV12-4
CASSLGQVPETQYF . TRBV5-1
CAWPENYGYTF . TRBV7-9
CASSFEDRFYSNQPQHF TRBD1 TRBV7-2
CAINAWGYNEQFF . TRBV10-3
CASSYPGDNSPLHF . TRBV25-1
CASSPTLAGDGTQYF TRBD2 TRBV12-3/TRBV12-4
CSAWDRAYEQYF TRBD1 TRBV20-1